These T cell receptor beta chains were read from a single sample in a study of cytomegalovirus exposure and HLA in healthy donors. This table comes from immunoSEQ multiplex PCR, and its TCRdb copy is limited to in-frame clones, with some not included. The profile shows roughly 130,000 clones, around 73% of them singletons. Sequenced input: PBMCs. The receptors originated from a human donor in good health. The CDR3 runs from the conserved cysteine through the conserved F or W. Fields, in order: CDR3 DNA, CDR3 protein, D gene, clone size, V gene, J gene. A D gene is named only where the DNA matches it firmly. The size of a clone is reported for some rows only, either as once, few or many, or as a class for expanded clones.

TGTGCCAGCAGCTTAGATCGACTAGCGGGCCCTCGTTCCTACAATGAGCAGTTCTTC,CASSLDRLAGPRSYNEQFF,TRBD2,.,TRBV7-8,TRBJ2-1
TGTGCCAGCAGTACCGGACAGGGGGCGAGGACTGAAGCTTTCTTT,CASSTGQGARTEAFF,TRBD1,.,TRBV6-6,TRBJ1-1
TGTGCCAGCAGCTCGCACCGGAGTGAGCAGTTCTTC,CASSSHRSEQFF,.,.,TRBV7-2,TRBJ2-1
TGTGCCAGCAGCTTATGGCAGGGGGCTGATGAGCAGTACTTC,CASSLWQGADEQYF,TRBD1,.,TRBV7-6,TRBJ2-7
TGTGCCAGCAGCTTACTCCTAGCGGGAGGGCCCAACGAGCAGTACTTC,CASSLLLAGGPNEQYF,TRBD2,.,TRBV11-3,TRBJ2-7
TGTGCCAGCAGTAAAACAGGGGGCCTTGCCTACGAGCAGTACTTC,CASSKTGGLAYEQYF,TRBD1,.,TRBV6-1,TRBJ2-7
TGTGCCAGCAGCGTAGCCGCCAGGGGTAATGAAAAACTGTTTTTT,CASSVAARGNEKLFF,.,.,TRBV9,TRBJ1-4
TGCAGCGTTGGGGACAGGGGTTACAATGAGCAGTTCTTC,CSVGDRGYNEQFF,TRBD1,.,TRBV29-1,TRBJ2-1
TGTGCCAGCAGTTCCACCACCGGAGCCTATGGCTACACCTTC,CASSSTTGAYGYTF,.,.,TRBV6-5,TRBJ1-2
TGTGCCAGCAGTTTGGGACTAGCGGGAGTTCGGCACCCCTACAATGAGCAGTTCTTC,CASSLGLAGVRHPYNEQFF,TRBD2,few,TRBV28,TRBJ2-1
TGTGCCAGCAGCGTGGGACTAGCGGGACTCTACAATGAGCAGTTCTTC,CASSVGLAGLYNEQFF,TRBD2,once,TRBV9,TRBJ2-1
TGCGCCAGCAGTCAGCCCACCGGGGGAGGAAAAGAGACCCAGTACTTC,CASSQPTGGGKETQYF,.,.,TRBV23-1,TRBJ2-5
TGTGCCAGCAGTACCGGACAGGGTTATTACAATGAGCAGTTCTTC,CASSTGQGYYNEQFF,TRBD1,.,TRBV19,TRBJ2-1
TGTGCCACCAGCAGAGTAGCGAGCTCCTACGAGCAGTACTTC,CATSRVASSYEQYF,.,.,TRBV15,TRBJ2-7